This is a list of T cell receptor beta chains from one sample in a study of regulatory T cells in long-lasting Graves disease. TCRdb ran MiXCR on the multiplex PCR reads and lists one entry per CDR3 protein. The table includes approximately 490,000 distinct CDR3 sequences, under 20% detected once. These data were also filed under a second study, of T cells in Graves' hyperthyroidism and ophthalmopathy.

The input for sequencing was peripheral blood mononuclear cells (PBMCs), taken at new diagnosis, from a patient treated with antithyroid drugs. Every receptor here comes from a man aged 40-49 years with Graves disease. Each CDR3 is given with its conserved first and last residue. The D gene is left open where the match is weak. Size tells how often a clone was seen (once, few, many) or the class of an expanded clone, and some rows leave it out.

TRBV20-1	many	TRBD2	TRBJ2-2	TGCAGTGCTAGAAGTTTCCGGGAGGGCCTCACCGGGGAGCTGTTTTTT	CSARSFREGLTGELFF
TRBV28	many	TRBD1	TRBJ2-6	TGTGCCAGCAGTACACGGGACAGGGGGCTAAGTGGGGCCAACGTCCTGACTTTC	CASSTRDRGLSGANVLTF
TRBV27	many	TRBD2	TRBJ2-7	TGTGCCAGCAGTGGATTTGACGCTAGCGGGAGAGGCGAGCAGTACTTC	CASSGFDASGRGEQYF
TRBV11-1	many	TRBD1	TRBJ1-1	TGTGCCGTTTCTAGGACAGGGGGCACTGAAGCTTTCTTT	CAVSRTGGTEAFF
TRBV12-3/TRBV12-4	many	-	TRBJ2-7	TGTGCCAGCAGCAAGGGCATATACCTGCAGTACTTC	CASSKGIYLQYF
TRBV27	few	-	TRBJ2-7	TGTGCCAGCAGTTTATTACAGGGTCCGTCCTACGAGCAGTACTTC	CASSLLQGPSYEQYF
TRBV12-3/TRBV12-4	few	-	TRBJ2-7	TGTGCCAGCAGTTCATCCGGAGGGTACGCCTACGAGCAGTACTTC	CASSSSGGYAYEQYF
TRBV20-1	many	-	TRBJ2-5	TGCAGTGCTTACGGGAGTTTAGAGCAAGAGACCCAGTACTTC	CSAYGSLEQETQYF
TRBV12-3/TRBV12-4	few	-	TRBJ2-3	TGTGCCAGCAGGGAGGGTAAAACAGATACGCAGTATTTT	CASREGKTDTQYF
TRBV3-1	-	TRBD2	TRBJ2-2	TGTGCCAGCAGCCAAGCGGGACTAGTCAACGGGGAGCTGTTTTTT	CASSQAGLVNGELFF
TRBV20-1	many	TRBD1	TRBJ1-5	TGCAGTGCAACGACAGGGCCTGGCAATCAGCCCCAGCATTTT	CSATTGPGNQPQHF
TRBV6-2/TRBV6-3	few	TRBD1	TRBJ2-4	TGTGCCAGCAGTTCCTACCCCCGGACAGGGGGCAGATCCAAAAACATTCAGTACTTC	CASSSYPRTGGRSKNIQYF
TRBV27	-	TRBD1	TRBJ1-6	TGTGCCAGCAGTCTAAAACCGGGACAGGGGAGAAATAATTCACCCCTCCACTTT	CASSLKPGQGRNNSPLHF
TRBV3-1	many	TRBD1	TRBJ2-5	TGTGCCAGCAGCCAAGTAGGGGGCGCGACCCAGTACTTC	CASSQVGGATQYF
TRBV15	-	-	TRBJ2-7	TGTGCCACCAGCAGTTTTGTGTCGTCCGAGCAGTACTTC	CATSSFVSSEQYF
TRBV12-3/TRBV12-4	many	TRBD1	TRBJ2-1	TGTGCCAGCAGGAGACAGGGGAACGAGCAGTTCTTC	CASRRQGNEQFF
TRBV5-1	-	-	TRBJ2-5	TGCGCCAGCAGCTTGGCATTCAGGGGCTACCAAGAGACCCAGTACTTC	CASSLAFRGYQETQYF
TRBV11-3	many	-	TRBJ1-1	TGTGCCAGCAGCCTTAGGGGGATATCTGAAGCTTTCTTT	CASSLRGISEAFF
TRBV10-3	few	TRBD1	TRBJ2-1	TGTGCCAGTGGCATCTCGGGGACAGGGCTCAATGAGCAGTTCTTC	CASGISGTGLNEQFF
TRBV19	few	TRBD1	TRBJ1-1	TGTGCCAGTAGTATAGGGGGACAGGCCCAAGCTTTCTTT	CASSIGGQAQAFF
TRBV12-3/TRBV12-4	few	TRBD1	TRBJ2-2	TGTGCCAGCAGTGTAGGACAGGGAGTTCCCGGGGAGCTGTTTTTT	CASSVGQGVPGELFF
TRBV6-1	-	TRBD2	TRBJ2-1	TGTGCCAGCAGTAAATGGACTAGCGGGAGGGCCTACTACAATGAGCAGTTCTTC	CASSKWTSGRAYYNEQFF
TRBV12-5	many	-	TRBJ2-2	TGTGCTAGTGGTTTGATCATTAGCGACGGGGAGCTGTTTTTT	CASGLIISDGELFF
TRBV18	-	-	TRBJ1-5	TGTGCCAGCTCCCGGGACGTAAATCAGCCCCAGCATTTT	CASSRDVNQPQHF
TRBV10-3	few	-	TRBJ2-2	TGTGCCATCTCTCAATCCGGGGAGCTGTTTTTT	CAISQSGELFF
TRBV20-1	many	-	TRBJ1-4	TGCAGTGCTAGCCAGGGAAAGAGTGAAAAACTGTTTTTT	CSASQGKSEKLFF
TRBV20-1	few	TRBD2	TRBJ2-1	TGCAGTGCCCCCAACCACCCAGCGGGAGGTTCCTACAATGAGCAGTTCTTC	CSAPNHPAGGSYNEQFF
TRBV5-1	many	-	TRBJ2-7	TGCGCCAGCAGCTTGGGGGATCCCTACGAGCAGTACTTC	CASSLGDPYEQYF
TRBV28	many	-	TRBJ2-7	TGTGCCAGCAAACTAGACAGTTCCTACGAGCAGTACTTC	CASKLDSSYEQYF
TRBV24-1	-	-	TRBJ1-1	TGTGCCACCAGTGATGGCTGGCTCACCCCCGCTTTCTTT	CATSDGWLTPAFF
TRBV18	-	-	TRBJ1-5	TGTGCCAGCTCACCAAACCTAGGGGAGCAGCCCCAGCATTTT	CASSPNLGEQPQHF
TRBV15	many	-	TRBJ2-7	TGTGCCACCTCTAGAGGATCCCCAGACAAAGGCTACGAGCAGTACTTC	CATSRGSPDKGYEQYF
TRBV29-1	-	TRBD2	TRBJ2-3	TGCAGCGTTGGCGGGGGACTAGCGGGAGTTAAGGATACGCAGTATTTT	CSVGGGLAGVKDTQYF
TRBV12-3/TRBV12-4	many	TRBD2	TRBJ2-1	TGTGCCAGCAGTTTACTGCTAGCGGGAGGACCTCCCTACAATGAGCAGTTCTTC	CASSLLLAGGPPYNEQFF
TRBV30	few	TRBD2	TRBJ2-3	TGTGCCTGGAGACTAGCGGGCACAACGGATACGCAGTATTTT	CAWRLAGTTDTQYF
TRBV20-1	many	TRBD2	TRBJ2-1	TGCAGTGCTAGGGAAGCTAGCGGGAGGGCCTTCGGGGATGAGCAGTTCTTC	CSAREASGRAFGDEQFF
TRBV28	many	TRBD1	TRBJ1-5	TGTGCCAGCATTACAACCGGGACAGGGGGCAGTCAGCCCCAGCATTTT	CASITTGTGGSQPQHF
TRBV6-2/TRBV6-3	-	TRBD2	TRBJ2-1	TGTGCCAGCAGTTACTCGACGAGCGGGAGAAACAATGAGCAGTTCTTC	CASSYSTSGRNNEQFF
TRBV10-2	many	-	TRBJ2-7	TGCGCCAGCAGTGATTTGCAGGCGGTCGAGCAGTACTTC	CASSDLQAVEQYF
TRBV28	many	-	TRBJ2-3	TGTGCCAGCAGTTTAATGGGCGGGAGCACAGATACGCAGTATTTT	CASSLMGGSTDTQYF
TRBV7-9	few	-	TRBJ1-5	TGTGCCAGCAGCTTAGGGGGAGGCGCAATGACCAATCAGCCCCAGCATTTT	CASSLGGGAMTNQPQHF
TRBV20-1	few	-	TRBJ2-5	TGCAGTGCTAGTAGTGAGACTACGCTAATGGAGACCCAGTACTTC	CSASSETTLMETQYF
TRBV11-2	many	-	TRBJ2-1	TGTGCCAGCGAGTCCGACACCTACAATGAGCAGTTCTTC	CASESDTYNEQFF
TRBV20-1	-	-	TRBJ2-1	TGCAGTGCTAGAGATCTAGGCGGATACAATGAGCAGTTCTTC	CSARDLGGYNEQFF